This T cell receptor beta chain was sequenced for a study of blood T cell repertoires in COVID-19. For the study at large: Acute and convalescent COVID-19 specimens originated in the United States, Italy and Spain.

Some clones are missing from TCRdb's copy, which holds only in-frame ones; the method was immunoSEQ multiplex PCR. The sample records 200,000 to 250,000 clones, under 90% being singletons. This CDR3 region has 13 residues. Germline CDR1 SGHTA, CDR2 FQGTGA. The germline V and J ends were trimmed by 5 bases and 1 base, with 8 bases remaining between them. The sequence came from a woman older than 75 with acute or convalescent COVID-19. Sequenced input: peripheral blood. The chain combines TRBV7-3 with TRBJ1-1; D possibly corresponds to TRBD1 (6 bases). CDR3 sequence (DNA): TGTGCCAGCAGCCGGGGACAGAACACTGAAGCTTTCTTT. Translating gives CASSRGQNTEAFF. Full variable domain (outside the CDR3, taken from reference TRBV7-3 and TRBJ1-1): GAGVSQTPSNKVTEKGKYVELRCDPISGHTALYWYRQSLGQGPEFLIYFQGTGAADDSGLPNDRFFAVRPEGSVSTLKIQRTERGDSAVYLCASSRGQNTEAFFGQGTRLTVV.